The rows below give T cell receptor beta chains drawn from one sample of a study of blood T cell repertoires in COVID-19. Assay: immunoSEQ multiplex PCR; the TCRdb copy retains only in-frame clones and omits some. Here the sample spans about 81,000 clones, more than 70% being singletons. The sample taken for sequencing was peripheral blood. The receptors derive from a woman in her seventies with acute or convalescent COVID-19. Both conserved end residues are part of each CDR3. A D gene is named only where the DNA matches it firmly. A clone size is listed for some rows: how often the clone was seen (once, few, many), or a class if it is expanded.

abundance: .; j_gene: TRBJ2-3; d_gene: TRBD2; v_gene: TRBV5-1; CDR3nt: TGCGCCAGCAGCCCCAGCGGACTAGCGGGGGGCCTCGATACGCAGTATTTT; CDR3aa: CASSPSGLAGGLDTQYF
abundance: .; j_gene: TRBJ1-1; d_gene: .; v_gene: TRBV7-9; CDR3nt: TGTGCCAGCAGCTTAGAGGGGGGGAGAGCTTTCTTT; CDR3aa: CASSLEGGRAFF
abundance: few; j_gene: TRBJ1-3; d_gene: TRBD1; v_gene: TRBV6-6; CDR3nt: TGTGCCAGCAGCCGACAGGGACAGGGGGCTAATGGAAACACCATATATTTT; CDR3aa: CASSRQGQGANGNTIYF
abundance: .; j_gene: TRBJ1-4; d_gene: .; v_gene: TRBV5-1; CDR3nt: TGCGCCAGCAGCCGCGACAGTGCGACAACTAATGAAAAACTGTTTTTT; CDR3aa: CASSRDSATTNEKLFF
abundance: once; j_gene: TRBJ2-2; d_gene: .; v_gene: TRBV5-1; CDR3nt: TGCGCCAGCAGCGCCGGGACTGCGAACACCGGGGAGCTGTTTTTT; CDR3aa: CASSAGTANTGELFF
abundance: .; j_gene: TRBJ1-2; d_gene: TRBD1; v_gene: TRBV7-2; CDR3nt: TGTGCCAGCAGCGTACTTGGGACAGGGATCGGAGGCTACACCTTC; CDR3aa: CASSVLGTGIGGYTF
abundance: .; j_gene: TRBJ1-1; d_gene: .; v_gene: TRBV6-2/TRBV6-3; CDR3nt: TGTGCCAGCAGTTGGGCAGGAGGGTATACTGAAGCTTTCTTT; CDR3aa: CASSWAGGYTEAFF
abundance: few; j_gene: TRBJ2-2; d_gene: .; v_gene: TRBV24-1; CDR3nt: TGTGCCACCAGTGACCACAGGGACACCGGGGAGCTGTTTTTT; CDR3aa: CATSDHRDTGELFF
abundance: .; j_gene: TRBJ2-3; d_gene: .; v_gene: TRBV21-1; CDR3nt: TGTGCCAGCAGCAAAGTAGTAGGACATCGCACAGATACGCAGTATTTT; CDR3aa: CASSKVVGHRTDTQYF
abundance: .; j_gene: TRBJ2-1; d_gene: TRBD1; v_gene: TRBV5-6; CDR3nt: TGTGCCAGCAGCTCCCGGGACAGGTACCGCTCCTACAATGAGCAGTTCTTC; CDR3aa: CASSSRDRYRSYNEQFF
abundance: .; j_gene: TRBJ1-1; d_gene: .; v_gene: TRBV19; CDR3nt: TGTGCCAGTAGGGACGGACATACTGAAGCTTTCTTT; CDR3aa: CASRDGHTEAFF
abundance: .; j_gene: TRBJ2-3; d_gene: .; v_gene: TRBV30; CDR3nt: TGTGCCTGGACAGGGGGGACCACAGATACGCAGTATTTT; CDR3aa: CAWTGGTTDTQYF
abundance: few; j_gene: TRBJ2-3; d_gene: TRBD2; v_gene: TRBV19; CDR3nt: TGTGCCAGTAGTATCATAGCGGGAGAAGGCACAGATACGCAGTATTTT; CDR3aa: CASSIIAGEGTDTQYF
abundance: .; j_gene: TRBJ1-2; d_gene: .; v_gene: TRBV7-2; CDR3nt: TGTGCCAGCAGCTTTAACCGGGACACAACTAACTATGGCTACACCTTC; CDR3aa: CASSFNRDTTNYGYTF
abundance: once; j_gene: TRBJ2-6; d_gene: .; v_gene: TRBV19; CDR3nt: TGTGCCAGTAGTATATTTATCCAGCAGGGGTCCAACGTCCTGACTTTC; CDR3aa: CASSIFIQQGSNVLTF
abundance: few; j_gene: TRBJ1-6; d_gene: .; v_gene: TRBV2; CDR3nt: TGTGCCAGCAGTGTCCGACAGCGTAATTCACCCCTCCACTTT; CDR3aa: CASSVRQRNSPLHF
abundance: once; j_gene: TRBJ2-3; d_gene: .; v_gene: TRBV11-2; CDR3nt: TGTGCCAGCAGCTTATTCTCGTTATATAGCACAGATACGCAGTATTTT; CDR3aa: CASSLFSLYSTDTQYF
abundance: .; j_gene: TRBJ2-1; d_gene: .; v_gene: TRBV6-5; CDR3nt: TGTGCCAGCAGTTACTCACCTAACTCCTACAATGAGCAGTTCTTC; CDR3aa: CASSYSPNSYNEQFF